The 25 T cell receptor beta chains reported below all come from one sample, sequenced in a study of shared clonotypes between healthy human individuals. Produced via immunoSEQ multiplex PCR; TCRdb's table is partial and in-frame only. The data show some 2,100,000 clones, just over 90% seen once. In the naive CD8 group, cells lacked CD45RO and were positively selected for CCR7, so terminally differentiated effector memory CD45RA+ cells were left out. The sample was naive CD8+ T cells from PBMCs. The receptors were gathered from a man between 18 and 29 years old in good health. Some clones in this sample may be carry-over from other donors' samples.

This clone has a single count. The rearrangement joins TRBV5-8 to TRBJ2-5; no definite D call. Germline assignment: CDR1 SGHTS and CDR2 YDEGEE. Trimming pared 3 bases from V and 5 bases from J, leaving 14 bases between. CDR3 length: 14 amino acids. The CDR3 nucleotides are TGTGCCAGCAGCTCCTCGAGCTCCGTGGAGACCCAGTACTTC. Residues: CASSSSSSVETQYF.

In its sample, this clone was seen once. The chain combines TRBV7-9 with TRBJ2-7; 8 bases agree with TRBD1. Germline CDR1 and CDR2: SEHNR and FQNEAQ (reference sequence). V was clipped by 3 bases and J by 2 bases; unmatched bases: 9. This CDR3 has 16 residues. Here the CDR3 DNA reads TGTGCCAGCAGCTTTCCCACAGGGGGAGTTGCCTACGAGCAGTACTTC. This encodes CASSFPTGGVAYEQYF.

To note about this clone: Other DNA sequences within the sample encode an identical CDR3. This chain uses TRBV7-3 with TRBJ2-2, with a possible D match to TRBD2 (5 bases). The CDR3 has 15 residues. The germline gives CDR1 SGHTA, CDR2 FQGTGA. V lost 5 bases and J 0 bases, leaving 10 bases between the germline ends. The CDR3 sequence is CASSPLAANTGELFF. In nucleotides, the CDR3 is TGTGCCAGCAGCCCCCTAGCAGCGAACACCGGGGAGCTGTTTTTT. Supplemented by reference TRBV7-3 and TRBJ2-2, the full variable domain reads GAGVSQTPSNKVTEKGKYVELRCDPISGHTALYWYRQSLGQGPEFLIYFQGTGAADDSGLPNDRFFAVRPEGSVSTLKIQRTERGDSAVYLCASSPLAANTGELFFGEGSRLTVL.

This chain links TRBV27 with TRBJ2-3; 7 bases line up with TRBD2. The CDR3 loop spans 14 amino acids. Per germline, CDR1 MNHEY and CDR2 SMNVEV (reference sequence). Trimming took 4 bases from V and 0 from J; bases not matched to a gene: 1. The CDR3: CASSSRESTDTQYF. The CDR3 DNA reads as TGTGCCAGCAGTTCGCGGGAGAGCACAGATACGCAGTATTTT.

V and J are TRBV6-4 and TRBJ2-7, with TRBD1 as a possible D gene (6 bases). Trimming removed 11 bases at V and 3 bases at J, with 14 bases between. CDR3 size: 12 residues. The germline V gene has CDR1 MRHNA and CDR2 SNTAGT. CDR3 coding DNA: TGTGCCGACAGCAGGGGAGACTACGAGCAGTACTTC. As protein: CADSRGDYEQYF.

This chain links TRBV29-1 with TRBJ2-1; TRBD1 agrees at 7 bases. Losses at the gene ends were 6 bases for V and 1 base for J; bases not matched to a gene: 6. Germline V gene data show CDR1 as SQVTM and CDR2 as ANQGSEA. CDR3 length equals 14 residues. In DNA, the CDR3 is TGCAGCGTCCGACAGGGTTATTCCTACAATGAGCAGTTCTTC. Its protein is CSVRQGYSYNEQFF.

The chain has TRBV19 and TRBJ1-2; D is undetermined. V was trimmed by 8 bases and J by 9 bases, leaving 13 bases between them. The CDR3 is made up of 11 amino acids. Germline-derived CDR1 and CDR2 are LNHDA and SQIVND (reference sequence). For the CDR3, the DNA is TGTGCCAGTGAGGACCTGTCTAGCTACACCTTC. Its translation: CASEDLSSYTF.

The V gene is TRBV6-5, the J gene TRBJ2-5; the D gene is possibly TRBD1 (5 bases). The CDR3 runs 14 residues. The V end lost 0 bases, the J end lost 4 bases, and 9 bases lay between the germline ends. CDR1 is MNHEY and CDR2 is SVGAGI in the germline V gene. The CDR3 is CASSYSLDTETQYF. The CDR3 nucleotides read TGTGCCAGCAGTTACTCTCTGGACACAGAGACCCAGTACTTC.

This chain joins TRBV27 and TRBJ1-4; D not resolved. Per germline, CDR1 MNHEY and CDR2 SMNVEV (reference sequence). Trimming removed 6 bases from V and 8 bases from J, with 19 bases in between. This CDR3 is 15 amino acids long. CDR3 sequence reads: CASSPSGMAGEKLFF. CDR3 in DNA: TGTGCCAGCAGCCCCTCCGGGATGGCTGGGGAAAAACTGTTTTTT.

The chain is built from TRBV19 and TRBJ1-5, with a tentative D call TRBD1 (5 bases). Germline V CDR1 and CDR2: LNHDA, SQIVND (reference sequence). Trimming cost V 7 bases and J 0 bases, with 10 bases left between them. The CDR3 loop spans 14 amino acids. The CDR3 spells CASTDSYSNQPQHF. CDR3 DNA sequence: TGTGCCAGTACCGACAGTTATAGCAATCAGCCCCAGCATTTT. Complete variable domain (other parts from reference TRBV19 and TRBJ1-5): DGGITQSPKYLFRKEGQNVTLSCEQNLNHDAMYWYRQDPGQGLRLIYYSQIVNDFQKGDIAEGYSVSREKKESFPLTVTSAQKNPTAFYLCASTDSYSNQPQHFGDGTRLSIL.

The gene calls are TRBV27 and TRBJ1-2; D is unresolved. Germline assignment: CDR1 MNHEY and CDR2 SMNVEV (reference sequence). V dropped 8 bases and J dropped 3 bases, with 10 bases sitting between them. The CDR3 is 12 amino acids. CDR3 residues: CASRAGDYGYTF. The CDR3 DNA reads TGTGCCAGCCGGGCGGGTGACTATGGCTACACCTTC.

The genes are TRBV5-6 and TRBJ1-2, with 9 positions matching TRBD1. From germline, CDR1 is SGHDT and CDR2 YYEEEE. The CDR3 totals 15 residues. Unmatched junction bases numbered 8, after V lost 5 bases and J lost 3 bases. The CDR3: CASSLDRGIYYGYTF. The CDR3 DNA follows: TGTGCCAGCAGTTTAGACAGGGGGATCTACTATGGCTACACCTTC.

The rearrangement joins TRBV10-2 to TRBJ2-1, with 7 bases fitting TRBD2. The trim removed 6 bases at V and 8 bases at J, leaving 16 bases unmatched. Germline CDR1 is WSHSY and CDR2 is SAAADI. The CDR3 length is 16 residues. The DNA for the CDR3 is TGCGCCAGCAGCCCCCGCGGGAGCAGTTCGGTCGATGAGCAGTTCTTC. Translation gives CASSPRGSSSVDEQFF.

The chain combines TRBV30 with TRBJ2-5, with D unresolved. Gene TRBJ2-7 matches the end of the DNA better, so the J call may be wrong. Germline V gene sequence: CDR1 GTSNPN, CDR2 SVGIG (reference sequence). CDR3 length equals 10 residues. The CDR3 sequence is CAWSVNEQYF. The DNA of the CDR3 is TGTGCCTGGAGTGTAAACGAGCAGTACTTC.

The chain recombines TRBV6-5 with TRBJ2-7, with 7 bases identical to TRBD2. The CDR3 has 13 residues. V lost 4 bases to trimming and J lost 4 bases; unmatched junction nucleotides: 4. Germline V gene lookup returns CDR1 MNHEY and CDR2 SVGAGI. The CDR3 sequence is CASSSAGVYEQYF. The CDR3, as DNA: TGTGCCAGCAGTTCCGCGGGGGTATACGAGCAGTACTTC.

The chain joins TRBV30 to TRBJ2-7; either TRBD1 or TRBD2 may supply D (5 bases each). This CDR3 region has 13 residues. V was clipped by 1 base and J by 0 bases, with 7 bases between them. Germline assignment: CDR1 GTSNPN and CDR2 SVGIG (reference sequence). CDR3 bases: TGTGCCTGGAGTGGGGGGTACTCCTACGAGCAGTACTTC. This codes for CAWSGGYSYEQYF.

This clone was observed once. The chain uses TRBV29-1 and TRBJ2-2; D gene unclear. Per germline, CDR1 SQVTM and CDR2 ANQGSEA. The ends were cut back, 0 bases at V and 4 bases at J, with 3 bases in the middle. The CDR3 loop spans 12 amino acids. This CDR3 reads CSVEDFTGELFF. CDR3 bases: TGCAGCGTTGAAGATTTCACCGGGGAGCTGTTTTTT.

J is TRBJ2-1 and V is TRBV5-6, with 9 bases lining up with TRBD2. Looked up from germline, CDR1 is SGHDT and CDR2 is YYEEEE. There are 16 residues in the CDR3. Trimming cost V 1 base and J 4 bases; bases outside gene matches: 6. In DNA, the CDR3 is TGTGCCAGCAGCTTGACGCGAAGCGGGAGGTACAATGAGCAGTTCTTC. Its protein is CASSLTRSGRYNEQFF.

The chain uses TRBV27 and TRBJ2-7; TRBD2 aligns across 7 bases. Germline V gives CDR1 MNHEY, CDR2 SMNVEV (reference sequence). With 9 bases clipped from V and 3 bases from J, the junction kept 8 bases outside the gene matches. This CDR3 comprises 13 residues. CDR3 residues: CARASGVRYEQYF. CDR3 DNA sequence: TGTGCCAGGGCTAGCGGTGTCCGCTACGAGCAGTACTTC.

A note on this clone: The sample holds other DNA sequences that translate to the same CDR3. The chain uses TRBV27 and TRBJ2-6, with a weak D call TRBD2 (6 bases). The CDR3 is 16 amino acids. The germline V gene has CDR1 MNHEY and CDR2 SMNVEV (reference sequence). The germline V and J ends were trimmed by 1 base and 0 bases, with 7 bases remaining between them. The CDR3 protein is CASSLLTSSGANVLTF. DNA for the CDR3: TGTGCCAGCAGTTTATTGACTAGCTCTGGGGCCAACGTCCTGACTTTC.

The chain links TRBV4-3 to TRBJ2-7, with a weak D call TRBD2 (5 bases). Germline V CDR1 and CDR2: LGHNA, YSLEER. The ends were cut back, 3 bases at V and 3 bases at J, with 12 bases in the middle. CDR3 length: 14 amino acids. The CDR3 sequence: CASSHGVGDYEQYF. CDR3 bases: TGCGCCAGCAGCCATGGAGTCGGGGACTACGAGCAGTACTTC.

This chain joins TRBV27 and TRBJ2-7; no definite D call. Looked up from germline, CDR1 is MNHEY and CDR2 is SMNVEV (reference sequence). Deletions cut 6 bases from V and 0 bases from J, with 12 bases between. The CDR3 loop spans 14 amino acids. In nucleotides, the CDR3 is TGTGCCAGCAGGATTATTCCAGGCTCCTACGAGCAGTACTTC. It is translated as CASRIIPGSYEQYF.

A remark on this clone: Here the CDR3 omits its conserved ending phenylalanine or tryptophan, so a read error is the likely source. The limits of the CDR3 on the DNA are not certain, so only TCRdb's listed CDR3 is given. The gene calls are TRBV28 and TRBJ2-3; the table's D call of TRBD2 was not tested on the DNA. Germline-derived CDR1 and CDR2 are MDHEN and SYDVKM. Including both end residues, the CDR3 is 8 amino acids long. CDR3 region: CASTLKLG.

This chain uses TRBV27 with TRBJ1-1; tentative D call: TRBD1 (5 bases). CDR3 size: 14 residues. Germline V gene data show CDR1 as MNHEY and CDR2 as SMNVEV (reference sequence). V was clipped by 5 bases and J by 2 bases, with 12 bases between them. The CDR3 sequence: CASSIREGNTEAFF. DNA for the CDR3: TGTGCCAGCAGTATCAGGGAGGGAAACACTGAAGCTTTCTTT.

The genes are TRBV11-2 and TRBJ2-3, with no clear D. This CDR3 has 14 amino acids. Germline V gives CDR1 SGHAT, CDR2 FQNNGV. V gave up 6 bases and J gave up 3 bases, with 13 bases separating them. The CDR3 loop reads CASSPKPETDTQYF. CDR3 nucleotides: TGTGCCAGCAGTCCTAAGCCAGAGACAGATACGCAGTATTTT.